A selection of T cell receptor beta chains follows, all from one sample in a study of blood T cell repertoires in COVID-19. TCRdb's copy holds only in-frame clones and misses some; the assay was immunoSEQ multiplex PCR. The data contain approximately 150,000 clones, approximately 87% of them singletons. What was sequenced was peripheral blood. The receptors were gathered from a woman between 65 and 79 years old with acute or convalescent COVID-19. Both conserved end residues are part of each CDR3. A D gene is named only where the DNA matches it firmly. Clone sizes are given selectively: once, few, many, or a class where the clone is expanded.

TRBD1,TRBV7-2,few,TRBJ1-1,TGTGCCAGCAGCTTAGAGGGGGCAAGCACTGAAGCTTTCTTT,CASSLEGASTEAFF
TRBD1,TRBV30,.,TRBJ1-4,TGTGCCTGGAGTGTACGGACAGGGCTTGAAAAACTGTTTTTT,CAWSVRTGLEKLFF
TRBD2,TRBV11-2,.,TRBJ2-1,TGTGCCAGCAGCACGTGGACTAGCGGGGGCCTCAATGAGCAGTTCTTC,CASSTWTSGGLNEQFF
.,TRBV6-2/TRBV6-3,.,TRBJ2-1,TGTGCCAGCAGCCATTCCAGTGATCACAATGAGCAGTTCTTC,CASSHSSDHNEQFF
TRBD1,TRBV10-1,.,TRBJ1-2,TGCGCCAGCAGTGAAGGGACAGACTATGGCTACACCTTC,CASSEGTDYGYTF
.,TRBV7-9,.,TRBJ1-1,TGTGCCAGCAGCTTACGGACTAACACTGAAGCTTTCTTT,CASSLRTNTEAFF
.,TRBV4-3,.,TRBJ2-3,TGCGCCAGCAGCCAAGGGCGGGCTAGCACAGATACGCAGTATTTT,CASSQGRASTDTQYF
.,TRBV2,.,TRBJ2-2,TGTGCCAGCCGAGGACTGGAGCGAACCGGGGAGCTGTTTTTT,CASRGLERTGELFF
.,TRBV6-5,.,TRBJ1-2,TGTGCCAGCAAGGGACACGCTAACTATGGCTACACCTTC,CASKGHANYGYTF
TRBD1,TRBV7-2,few,TRBJ1-2,TGTGCCAGCAGCCGCCTGGGACAGATCTATGGCTACACCTTC,CASSRLGQIYGYTF
TRBD2,TRBV15,once,TRBJ2-1,TGTGCCACCAGCAGAGATTTTATGGGAGGGGAGCAGTTCTTC,CATSRDFMGGEQFF
TRBD1,TRBV15,.,TRBJ1-2,TGTGCCACCAGCAGAGATTCAGGGGGCTTTTATGGCTACACCTTC,CATSRDSGGFYGYTF
.,TRBV6-2/TRBV6-3,.,TRBJ1-2,TGTGCCAGCAGTTACGCCAGGGGTCATGGCTACACCTTC,CASSYARGHGYTF
.,TRBV12-3/TRBV12-4,.,TRBJ1-1,TGTGCCAGCAGTTTCAGGGGCTGGTCTGAAGCTTTCTTT,CASSFRGWSEAFF
TRBD1,TRBV30,.,TRBJ1-1,TGTGCCTGGACCTTGACAGGGGCGAACACTGAAGCTTTCTTT,CAWTLTGANTEAFF
.,TRBV28,.,TRBJ1-5,TGTGCCAGCAGTTTAACAGGGTATAGCAATCAGCCCCAGCATTTT,CASSLTGYSNQPQHF
.,TRBV4-3,.,TRBJ1-1,TGCGCCAGCAGCCAAGATAAGCTCACTGAAGCTTTCTTT,CASSQDKLTEAFF
.,TRBV11-2,.,TRBJ1-2,TGTGCCAGCAGCTTCGTGGACATTGGACCTTATGGCTACACCTTC,CASSFVDIGPYGYTF
TRBD1,TRBV6-5,.,TRBJ2-5,TGTGCCTTAGGCAGGGGGCCGCGGGAGACCCAGTACTTC,CALGRGPRETQYF
TRBD2,TRBV10-3,.,TRBJ2-7,TGTGCCATCAGGAGCGGGGCAATTTCCTACGAGCAGTACTTC,CAIRSGAISYEQYF
.,TRBV7-2,.,TRBJ2-1,TGTGCCAGCAGCTTAGCCGGCCGGATACAGACCTACAATGAGCAGTTCTTC,CASSLAGRIQTYNEQFF
.,TRBV6-2/TRBV6-3,.,TRBJ2-5,TGTGCCAGCAGTTACTCCCCCCTAGCATTCCAAGAGACCCAGTACTTC,CASSYSPLAFQETQYF
TRBD1,TRBV7-2,.,TRBJ1-1,TGTGCCAGCAGCTTAGATAGGGGGCTTGTGAATGAAGCTTTCTTT,CASSLDRGLVNEAFF
TRBD1,TRBV7-2,.,TRBJ1-1,TGTGCCAGCAGCCCAGACAGGGGGCTCACTGAAGCTTTCTTT,CASSPDRGLTEAFF
.,TRBV6-5,few,TRBJ1-2,TGTGCCAGCACCCAATCGACAGTGATCGGTGGGGGCTACACCTTC,CASTQSTVIGGGYTF
.,TRBV4-2,.,TRBJ1-2,TGTGCCAGCAGCCGCAGGGTGGCGGCCAGTGGTGGCTACACCTTC,CASSRRVAASGGYTF
TRBD1,TRBV7-2,.,TRBJ1-6,TGTGCCAGCAGCTTGCAGGGACAGGGGGCGAATTCACCCCTCCACTTT,CASSLQGQGANSPLHF
.,TRBV11-1,.,TRBJ2-5,TGTGCCAGCAGCTTAGCCCGGGAGACCCAGTACTTC,CASSLARETQYF
TRBD1,TRBV30,once,TRBJ1-1,TGTGCCTGGAGGGGACAGGGGTACACTGAAGCTTTCTTT,CAWRGQGYTEAFF
.,TRBV9,few,TRBJ1-4,TGTGCCAGCAGCCCCACACAGGGATGGAGTGAAAAACTGTTTTTT,CASSPTQGWSEKLFF
TRBD1,TRBV28,.,TRBJ1-6,TGTGCCAGCAGAGGTGGGACAGCTAATTCACCCCTCCACTTT,CASRGGTANSPLHF
TRBD1,TRBV5-8,.,TRBJ1-2,TGTGCCAGCAGCTTAAACGACAGGGAGGTGAACTATGGCTACACCTTC,CASSLNDREVNYGYTF
.,TRBV18,.,TRBJ1-1,TGTGCCAGCGCAACAGCAACCCTGACGCAGATGAACACTGAAGCTTTCTTT,CASATATLTQMNTEAFF
.,TRBV14,once,TRBJ2-6,TGTGCCAGCAGCCAAGGGACAGTTTCTGGGGCCAACGTCCTGACTTTC,CASSQGTVSGANVLTF